One TCR beta chain is described in this entry. Its specificity is not known. The sequenced fragment ends 3 residues before the CDR3 boundary, so the rest is inferred from the germline J gene. The sample is drawn from a study of T cells in women clearing cervical HPV infection. Study results and caveats: CIN3+ cases had significantly higher TCR richness than controls; evenness did not differ.

Sequencing was performed with immunoSEQ multiplex PCR; in TCRdb, only in-frame clones are kept and a portion is missing. The sample table includes over 25,000 clones. Trimming took off 5 bases at V and 1 base at J, with 14 bases between the two ends. Germline-derived CDR1 and CDR2 are LNHDA and SQIVND (reference sequence). CDR3 size: 15 residues. The specimen sequenced was blood buffy coat. The chain employs TRBV19 and TRBJ1-2; a possible D gene is TRBD1 (6 bases). This receptor was identified in a woman between 18 and 75 years old with a cervical HPV16 infection that either progressed to CIN3+ or cleared (not recorded which). CDR3 DNA, as far as it was read: TGTGCCAGTAGTCCTCGGACAGAAGTTAACTATGGC. This gives the protein CASSPRTEVNYG. The entire CDR3 protein reads CASSPRTEVNYGYTF.